This T cell receptor (beta chain) was sequenced in a study of CD8+CD57+ T cells in acquired aplastic anemia. Germline CDR1 SQVTM, CDR2 ANQGSEA. The CDR3 runs 13 residues. The ends were cut back, 6 bases at V and 0 bases at J, with 11 bases in the middle. An expansion of CD8+CD57+ cells by flow cytometry had been shown in patients chosen for sequencing. Genomic DNA constituted the template upon which TCR beta VDJ and CDR3 profiling was performed. TCRdb re-derived calls from the reads in MiXCR, one entry per CDR3 protein. The repertoire includes approximately 190,000 distinct CDR3 sequences, 48% of them detected once, and 8.5% to 10% sits in the top ten. This clonotype was picked up many times.

This receptor was obtained from a human donor with aplastic anemia. Material: sorted CD4+, CD8+, or CD8+CD57+ T cells (not recorded which) from PBMCs. The chain employs TRBV29-1 and TRBJ2-5, with D tentatively TRBD2 (6 bases). The CDR3 DNA sequence: TGCAGCGTGGCCCGGGACTACCAAGAGACCCAGTACTTC. Amino acids: CSVARDYQETQYF.